A single sample gave rise to the 15 T cell receptor beta chains below, sequenced in a study of T cell responses to AZD1222 COVID-19 vaccine. Produced via immunoSEQ multiplex PCR; TCRdb's table is partial and in-frame only. The profile shows approximately 150,000 clones, roughly 90% of them singletons. Specimen: peripheral blood, collected 28 days after the second AZD1222 dose. These receptors were collected from an adult who received the AZD1222 COVID-19 vaccine.

The rearrangement joins TRBV19 to TRBJ2-7; 9 bases are shared with TRBD2. Trimming at V came to 7 bases and at J to 3 bases, leaving 10 bases not matched to a gene. The CDR3 runs 15 residues. CDR1 LNHDA and CDR2 SQIVND come from the germline V gene (reference sequence). The chain's CDR3 is CASKPSGNSYYEQYF. The DNA of the CDR3 is TGTGCCAGTAAGCCTAGCGGGAATTCATACTACGAGCAGTACTTC. The complete variable domain, with remaining parts taken from reference TRBV19 and TRBJ2-7, reads DGGITQSPKYLFRKEGQNVTLSCEQNLNHDAMYWYRQDPGQGLRLIYYSQIVNDFQKGDIAEGYSVSREKKESFPLTVTSAQKNPTAFYLCASKPSGNSYYEQYFGPGTRLTVT.

The V gene is TRBV19, the J gene TRBJ2-7, with D perhaps TRBD1 (5 bases). Trimming pared 4 bases from V and 5 bases from J, leaving 24 bases between. The CDR3 is 17 amino acids. Germline assignment: CDR1 LNHDA and CDR2 SQIVND (reference sequence). CDR3 protein: CASSTNAAGHLIDEQYF. In nucleotides, the CDR3 is TGTGCCAGTAGTACAAACGCCGCCGGACATCTAATTGACGAGCAGTACTTC.

The V call is TRBV28, the J call TRBJ2-7; 7 bases are a match to TRBD1. Germline CDR1 reads MDHEN; CDR2 reads SYDVKM. J lost 6 bases, V lost 2 bases, and 4 bases had no gene match. This CDR3 comprises 13 residues. The CDR3 DNA reads TGTGCCAGCAGTTTAACGAGGGGGCGCGAGCAGTACTTC. Protein sequence: CASSLTRGREQYF.

This sequence joins TRBV5-8 and TRBJ1-2; weak D call: TRBD1 (6 bases). Germline CDR1 and CDR2: SGHTS and YDEGEE. V was cut by 6 bases and J by 5 bases, with 17 bases left in between. The CDR3 covers 14 residues. The CDR3 sequence: CASTLGGQGYGYTF. CDR3 nucleotide sequence: TGTGCCAGCACCCTCGGGGGGCAGGGGTATGGCTACACCTTC.

This rearrangement joins TRBV9 to TRBJ1-2; possible D gene TRBD1, 5 bases. CDR3 size: 13 residues. The V gene lost 0 bases and the J gene lost 7 bases, with 10 bases spanning the gap. Looked up from germline, CDR1 is SGDLS and CDR2 is YYNGEE. DNA for the CDR3: TGTGCCAGCAGCGTAGGACAGTTCGGTGGCTACACCTTC. It encodes CASSVGQFGGYTF.

The J gene is TRBJ2-1, the V gene TRBV28; TRBD1 agrees at 9 bases. J was trimmed by 4 bases and V by 7 bases; bases with no gene match: 8. Germline V gives CDR1 MDHEN, CDR2 SYDVKM. The CDR3 spans 15 residues. CDR3 coding DNA: TGTGCCAGCATTACAGGGGGCGCAAATTACAATGAGCAGTTCTTC. This codes for CASITGGANYNEQFF. Full variable domain (outside the CDR3, taken from reference TRBV28 and TRBJ2-1): DVKVTQSSRYLVKRTGEKVFLECVQDMDHENMFWYRQDPGLGLRLIYFSYDVKMKEKGDIPEGYSVSREKKERFSLILESASTNQTSMYLCASITGGANYNEQFFGPGTRLTVL.

This rearrangement joins TRBV7-2 to TRBJ1-6; 8 bases are shared with TRBD1. The germline gives CDR1 SGHTA, CDR2 FQGNSA. The length of the CDR3 is 16 residues. Losses at the gene ends were 5 bases for V and 8 bases for J; bases not matched to a gene: 11. DNA for the CDR3: TGTGCCAGCAGCGTCCAGGGGGCGCCCCAGGATTCACCCCTCCACTTT. This encodes CASSVQGAPQDSPLHF. Full variable domain (outside the CDR3, taken from reference TRBV7-2 and TRBJ1-6): GAGVSQSPSNKVTEKGKDVELRCDPISGHTALYWYRQSLGQGLEFLIYFQGNSAPDKSGLPSDRFSAERTGGSVSTLTIQRTQQEDSAVYLCASSVQGAPQDSPLHFGNGTRLTVT.

The genes are TRBV12-3 or TRBV12-4 and TRBJ1-2; D possibly corresponds to TRBD1 (5 bases). Trimming took off 3 bases at V and 3 bases at J, with 8 bases between the two ends. This CDR3 has 13 amino acids. CDR3 sequence (DNA): TGTGCCAGCAGTTTTCAGGGTTACTATGGCTACACCTTC. Translation gives CASSFQGYYGYTF.

This clone was observed a single time. The chain is built from TRBV19 and TRBJ1-4, with 12 bases matching TRBD1. After removal of 9 bases from V and 8 bases from J, the junction contained 10 bases not matched to a gene. This CDR3 comprises 15 residues. CDR1 and CDR2 (germline): LNHDA, SQIVND (reference sequence). CDR3 nucleotides: TGTGCCAGCAGGGACAGGGGGCGCGCGGAGGAAAAACTGTTTTTT. Amino acids: CASRDRGRAEEKLFF.

The chain recombines TRBV6-4 with TRBJ2-5; D is ambiguous. Trimming cost V 7 bases and J 5 bases, with 14 bases left between them. CDR1 and CDR2 (germline): MRHNA, SNTAGT. The CDR3 loop spans 13 amino acids. CDR3 DNA sequence: TGTGCCAGCACGTGGCACGCCGGGGAGACCCAGTACTTC. It encodes CASTWHAGETQYF.

The J gene is TRBJ2-4, the V gene TRBV9, with D possibly matching TRBD1 (6 bases). Germline CDR1 SGDLS, CDR2 YYNGEE. Trimming took 0 bases from V and 2 from J, leaving 9 bases between them. CDR3 length equals 15 residues. CDR3 in amino acids: CASSVEGGTKNIQYF. The CDR3 coding sequence is TGTGCCAGCAGCGTAGAAGGGGGTACCAAAAACATTCAGTACTTC.

This chain uses TRBV13 with TRBJ2-5; D is unresolved. The CDR3 spans 17 residues. Deletions cut 0 bases from V and 4 bases from J, with 18 bases between. The germline V gene has CDR1 PRHDT and CDR2 FYEKMQ (reference sequence). CDR3 in DNA: TGTGCCAGCAGCTTAGGATCAATAACCGGTGTAGGAGAGACCCAGTACTTC. This codes for CASSLGSITGVGETQYF.

The rearrangement joins TRBV11-3 to TRBJ2-5, with 11 bases fitting TRBD2. CDR1 is SGHNT, CDR2 YENEEA, per germline. This CDR3 region has 16 residues. V trimming: 5 bases; J trimming: 5 bases; junction bases outside the gene matches: 10. This CDR3 reads CASSPWEGLAEETQYF. CDR3 bases: TGTGCCAGCAGCCCCTGGGAGGGACTAGCGGAGGAGACCCAGTACTTC. Full variable domain (missing parts from reference TRBV11-3 and TRBJ2-5): EAGVVQSPRYKIIEKKQPVAFWCNPISGHNTLYWYLQNLGQGPELLIRYENEEAVDDSQLPKDRFSAERLKGVDSTLKIQPAELGDSAVYLCASSPWEGLAEETQYFGPGTRLLVL.

The chain recombines TRBV9 with TRBJ2-2; 9 nucleotides match TRBD2. The CDR3 covers 16 residues. In germline, CDR1 is SGDLS, CDR2 YYNGEE. Trimming took 0 bases from V and 7 from J; bases not matched to a gene: 7. CDR3 region: CASSVDPSGMVGELFF. The CDR3 DNA sequence: TGTGCCAGCAGCGTAGATCCTAGCGGGATGGTCGGGGAGCTGTTTTTT.

The chain links TRBV6-2 or TRBV6-3 to TRBJ1-4; D is undetermined. V lost 5 bases and J lost 6, with 10 bases in between. The germline CDR1 and CDR2 sequences are MNHEY and SVGEGT. There are 13 residues in the CDR3. The DNA of the CDR3 is TGTGCCAGCAGTAGGAACTTACATGAAAAACTGTTTTTT. This gives the protein CASSRNLHEKLFF.